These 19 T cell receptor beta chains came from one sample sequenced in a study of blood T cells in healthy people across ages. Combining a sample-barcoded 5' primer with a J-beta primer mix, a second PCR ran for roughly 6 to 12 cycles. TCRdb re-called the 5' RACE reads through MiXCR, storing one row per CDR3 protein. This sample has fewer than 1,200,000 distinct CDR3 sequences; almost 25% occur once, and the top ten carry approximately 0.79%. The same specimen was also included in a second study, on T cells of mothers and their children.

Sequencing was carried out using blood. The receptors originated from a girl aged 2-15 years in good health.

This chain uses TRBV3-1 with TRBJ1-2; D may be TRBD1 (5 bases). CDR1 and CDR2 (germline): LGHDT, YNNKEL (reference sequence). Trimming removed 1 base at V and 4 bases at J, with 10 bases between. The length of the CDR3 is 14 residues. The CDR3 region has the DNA TGTGCCAGCAGCCAAGGTCCAGGGAGCTATGGCTACACCTTC. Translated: CASSQGPGSYGYTF.

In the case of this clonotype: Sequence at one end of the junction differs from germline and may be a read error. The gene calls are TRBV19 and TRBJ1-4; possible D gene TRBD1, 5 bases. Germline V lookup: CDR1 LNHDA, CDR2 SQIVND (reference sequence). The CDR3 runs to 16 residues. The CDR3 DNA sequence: TGTGCCAGTAGCCCATTAATACAGGCAACCAATGAAAAACTGTTTTTT. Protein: CASSPLIQATNEKLFF.

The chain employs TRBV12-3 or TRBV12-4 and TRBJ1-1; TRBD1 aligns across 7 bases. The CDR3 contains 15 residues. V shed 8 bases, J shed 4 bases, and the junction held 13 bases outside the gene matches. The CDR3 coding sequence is TGTGCCAGCCGGCAATGGGGGGGACAGAGCACTGAAGCTTTCTTT. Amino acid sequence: CASRQWGGQSTEAFF.

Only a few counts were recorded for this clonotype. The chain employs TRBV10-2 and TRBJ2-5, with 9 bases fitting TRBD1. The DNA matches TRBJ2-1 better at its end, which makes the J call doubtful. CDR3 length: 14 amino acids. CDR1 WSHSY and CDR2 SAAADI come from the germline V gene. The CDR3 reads CASSIQGAGDEQFF. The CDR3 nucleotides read TGCGCCAGCAGTATACAGGGGGCTGGCGATGAGCAGTTCTTC.

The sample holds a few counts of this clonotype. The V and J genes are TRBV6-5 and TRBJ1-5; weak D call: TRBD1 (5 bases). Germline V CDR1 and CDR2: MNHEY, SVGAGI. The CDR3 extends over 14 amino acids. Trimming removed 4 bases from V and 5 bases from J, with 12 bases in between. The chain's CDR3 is CASSSRGSHQPQHF. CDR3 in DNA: TGTGCCAGCAGTTCAAGGGGATCCCATCAGCCCCAGCATTTT.

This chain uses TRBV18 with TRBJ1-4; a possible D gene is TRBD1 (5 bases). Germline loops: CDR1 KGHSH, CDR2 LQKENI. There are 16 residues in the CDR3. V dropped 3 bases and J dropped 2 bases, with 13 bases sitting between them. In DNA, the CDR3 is TGTGCCAGCTCACCCCCTTCGGGGACTACTAATGAAAAACTGTTTTTT. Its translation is CASSPPSGTTNEKLFF.

The CDR3 loop reads CASSESLAVSHEQFF. For the CDR3, the DNA is TGTGCCAGCAGTGAAAGTTTAGCGGTTTCTCATGAGCAGTTCTTC. The chain links TRBV2 to TRBJ2-1; D might be TRBD2 (6 bases). V lost 2 bases, J lost 8 bases, and 16 bases lay in between. The CDR3 extends over 15 amino acids. The germline V gene encodes CDR1 SNHLY and CDR2 FYNNEI.

CDR3 sequence (DNA): TGCGCCAGCAGCGCAAAACAGGGGATGAACACTGAAGCTTTCTTT. It specifies CASSAKQGMNTEAFF. The chain employs TRBV5-1 and TRBJ1-1; TRBD1 agrees at 7 bases. Germline-derived CDR1 and CDR2 are SGHRS and YFSETQ. This CDR3 region has 15 residues. V dropped 4 bases and J dropped 0; count of bases not matched to a gene: 6.

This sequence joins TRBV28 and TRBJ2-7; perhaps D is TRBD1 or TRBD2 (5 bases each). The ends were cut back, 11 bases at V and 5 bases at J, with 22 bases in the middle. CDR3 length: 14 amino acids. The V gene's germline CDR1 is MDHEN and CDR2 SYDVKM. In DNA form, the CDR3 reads TGTGCCTCCAGCCCGGGACCCCGGGCGAACGAGCAGTACTTC. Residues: CASSPGPRANEQYF.

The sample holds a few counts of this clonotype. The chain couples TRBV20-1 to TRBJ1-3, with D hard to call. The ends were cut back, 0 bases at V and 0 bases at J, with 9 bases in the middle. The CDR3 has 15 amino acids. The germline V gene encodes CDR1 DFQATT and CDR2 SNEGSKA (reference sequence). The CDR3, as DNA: TGCAGTGCTAGAGATAGGAGGGTCTCTGGAAACACCATATATTTT. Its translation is CSARDRRVSGNTIYF.

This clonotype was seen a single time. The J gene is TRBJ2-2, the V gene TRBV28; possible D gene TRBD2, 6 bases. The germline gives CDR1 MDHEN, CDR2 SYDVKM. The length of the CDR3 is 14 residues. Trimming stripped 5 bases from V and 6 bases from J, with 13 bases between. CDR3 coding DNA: TGTGCCAGCAGTACCGGGACTTACGCCGGGGAGCTGTTTTTT. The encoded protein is CASSTGTYAGELFF.

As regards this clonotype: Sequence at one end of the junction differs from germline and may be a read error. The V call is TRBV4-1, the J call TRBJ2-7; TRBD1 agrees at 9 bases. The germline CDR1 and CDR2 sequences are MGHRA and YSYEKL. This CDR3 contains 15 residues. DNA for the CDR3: TGCGCCAGCGGCCAGGTTGGGACAGGGAATTACGAGCAGTACTTC. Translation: CASGQVGTGNYEQYF.

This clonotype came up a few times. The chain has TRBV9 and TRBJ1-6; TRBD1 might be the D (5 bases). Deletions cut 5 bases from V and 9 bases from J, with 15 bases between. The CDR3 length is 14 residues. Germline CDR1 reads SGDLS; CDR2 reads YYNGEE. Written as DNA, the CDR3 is TGTGCCAGCAGTGATAGGGGATCGGGTTCACCCCTCCACTTT. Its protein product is CASSDRGSGSPLHF.

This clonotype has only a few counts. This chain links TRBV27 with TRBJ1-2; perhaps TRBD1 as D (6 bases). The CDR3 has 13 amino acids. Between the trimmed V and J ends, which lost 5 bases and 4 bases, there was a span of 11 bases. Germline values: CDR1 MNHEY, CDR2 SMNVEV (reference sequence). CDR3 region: CASSATGSYGYTF. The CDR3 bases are TGTGCCAGCAGTGCCACAGGGTCCTATGGCTACACCTTC.

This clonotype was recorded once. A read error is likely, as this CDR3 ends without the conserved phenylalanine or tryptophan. The CDR3: CASSTAARGADTQYS. CDR3 nucleotides: TGTGCCAGCAGCACCGCTGCCAGGGGAGCAGATACGCAGTATTCT. This rearrangement joins TRBV6-2 or TRBV6-3 to TRBJ2-3; D is possibly TRBD1 (6 bases). Germline values: CDR1 MNHEY, CDR2 SVGEGT. This CDR3 region has 15 residues. V was cut by 6 bases and J by 4 bases, with 17 bases left in between.

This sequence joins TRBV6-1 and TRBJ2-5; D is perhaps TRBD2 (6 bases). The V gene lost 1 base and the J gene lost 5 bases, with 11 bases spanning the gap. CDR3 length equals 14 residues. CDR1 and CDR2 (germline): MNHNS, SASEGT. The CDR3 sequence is CASSEVEGRETQYF. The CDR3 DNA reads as TGTGCCAGCAGTGAAGTGGAGGGACGGGAGACCCAGTACTTC.

The chain's CDR3 is CASSLLVRGSGNTIYF. Here the CDR3 DNA reads TGCGCCAGCAGCTTGTTGGTCCGGGGCTCTGGAAACACCATATATTTT. The V gene is TRBV5-1, the J gene TRBJ1-3; D not resolved. Trimming took 1 base from V and 0 from J, leaving 11 bases between them. Germline CDR1 and CDR2: SGHRS and YFSETQ. This CDR3 is built from 16 residues.

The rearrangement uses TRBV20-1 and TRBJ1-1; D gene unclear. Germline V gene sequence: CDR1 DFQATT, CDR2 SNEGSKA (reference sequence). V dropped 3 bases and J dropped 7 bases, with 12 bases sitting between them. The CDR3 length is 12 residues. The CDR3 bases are TGCAGTGCTAGGGGTCGGACCCTTGAAGCTTTCTTT. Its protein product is CSARGRTLEAFF.

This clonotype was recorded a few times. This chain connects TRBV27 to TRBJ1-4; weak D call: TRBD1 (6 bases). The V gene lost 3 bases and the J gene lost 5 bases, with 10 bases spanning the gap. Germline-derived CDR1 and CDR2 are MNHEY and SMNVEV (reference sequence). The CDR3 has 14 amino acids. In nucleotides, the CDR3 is TGTGCCAGCAGTTTCTTTCAGGGGAATGAAAAACTGTTTTTT. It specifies CASSFFQGNEKLFF. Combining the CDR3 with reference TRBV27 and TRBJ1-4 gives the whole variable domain EAQVTQNPRYLITVTGKKLTVTCSQNMNHEYMSWYRQDPGLGLRQIYYSMNVEVTDKGDVPEGYKVSRKEKRNFPLILESPSPNQTSLYFCASSFFQGNEKLFFGSGTQLSVL.